The 32 T cell receptor beta chains below come from one sample, sequenced in a study of blood T cells in healthy people across ages. It was with a sample-barcoded 5' primer and a J-beta primer mix that a second PCR of about 7 to 12 cycles was run. TCRdb re-analysed the 5' RACE reads in MiXCR, keeping a single row per CDR3 protein. This sample has hundreds of thousands of distinct CDR3 sequences, with around three fifths found just once. Material: blood. These receptor sequences come from a man in his fifties or sixties in good health.

The J gene is TRBJ1-3, the V gene TRBV20-1; TRBD1 agrees at 7 bases. CDR1 and CDR2 (germline): DFQATT, SNEGSKA (reference sequence). The CDR3 covers 15 residues. After removal of 0 bases from V and 3 bases from J, the junction contained 5 bases not matched to a gene. CDR3 region: CSARDLGQIGNTIYF. For the CDR3, the DNA is TGCAGTGCTAGAGATCTGGGACAGATTGGAAACACCATATATTTT.

The V call is TRBV20-1, the J call TRBJ2-1; D call uncertain. Trimming stripped 3 bases from V and 4 bases from J, with 13 bases between. This CDR3 is 14 amino acids long. Germline assignment: CDR1 DFQATT and CDR2 SNEGSKA (reference sequence). The CDR3 DNA is TGCAGTGCTAGGAAGGGCGCAGTTTACAATGAGCAGTTCTTC. Its translation is CSARKGAVYNEQFF.

The chain joins TRBV5-8 to TRBJ2-1; D is perhaps TRBD2 (6 bases). Germline V gene lookup returns CDR1 SGHTS and CDR2 YDEGEE. The CDR3 extends over 15 amino acids. V lost 1 base and J lost 9, with 17 bases in between. The CDR3 DNA reads as TGTGCCAGCAGCTTGACCGGGTTAGCGGTTGTTGAGCAGTTCTTC. Translation: CASSLTGLAVVEQFF.

The chain has TRBV6-1 and TRBJ2-7; the D gene is possibly TRBD1 (6 bases). This CDR3 is 13 amino acids long. Trimming pared 6 bases from V and 4 bases from J, leaving 13 bases between. Germline assignment: CDR1 MNHNS and CDR2 SASEGT. CDR3: CASSASQGYEQYF. The CDR3 coding sequence is TGTGCCAGCAGCGCATCACAGGGTTACGAGCAGTACTTC.

This chain connects TRBV3-1 to TRBJ1-6, with D unclear. This CDR3 is 13 amino acids long. The V end was cut by 4 bases, the J end by 10 bases, with 11 bases between. CDR1 is LGHDT, CDR2 YNNKEL, per germline (reference sequence). CDR3 loop: CASSRESSSPLHF. In nucleotides, the CDR3 is TGTGCCAGCAGCCGAGAATCGTCCTCACCCCTCCACTTT.

The CDR3: CASSQGAISQETQYF. CDR3 nucleotides: TGTGCCAGCAGCCAAGGGGCGATCAGCCAAGAGACCCAGTACTTC. The chain couples TRBV3-1 to TRBJ2-5; D is undetermined. With 1 base removed from V and 1 base from J, the gap between germline ends came to 10 bases. Germline values: CDR1 LGHDT, CDR2 YNNKEL (reference sequence). There are 15 residues in the CDR3.

There are a few counts of this clonotype. The V call is TRBV28, the J call TRBJ2-1; D gene uncertain. The germline V gene has CDR1 MDHEN and CDR2 SYDVKM. The CDR3 is 13 residues long. The germline V and J ends were trimmed by 8 bases and 3 bases, with 11 bases remaining between them. CDR3 sequence reads: CASVASIYNEQFF. The CDR3 nucleotides are TGTGCCAGCGTTGCCAGCATCTACAATGAGCAGTTCTTC. The complete variable domain, with remaining parts taken from reference TRBV28 and TRBJ2-1, reads DVKVTQSSRYLVKRTGEKVFLECVQDMDHENMFWYRQDPGLGLRLIYFSYDVKMKEKGDIPEGYSVSREKKERFSLILESASTNQTSMYLCASVASIYNEQFFGPGTRLTVL.

Only a few counts were recorded for this clonotype. J is TRBJ2-1 and V is TRBV6-5; 10 bases agree with TRBD1. Unmatched junction bases numbered 6, after V lost 5 bases and J lost 5 bases. This CDR3 spans 15 amino acids. Germline CDR1 is MNHEY and CDR2 is SVGAGI. DNA of the CDR3: TGTGCCAGCAGTAGACCGGGACAGGGGAACAATGAGCAGTTCTTC. Residues: CASSRPGQGNNEQFF.

This clonotype was counted a few times. The chain links TRBV6-5 to TRBJ2-1; weak D call: TRBD2 (6 bases). With 6 bases removed from V and 2 bases from J, the gap between germline ends came to 14 bases. The CDR3 is 15 amino acids. Germline assignment: CDR1 MNHEY and CDR2 SVGAGI. CDR3 protein: CASSFVWEAYNEQFF. The CDR3 coding sequence is TGTGCCAGCAGCTTCGTGTGGGAGGCCTACAATGAGCAGTTCTTC.

V and J are TRBV20-1 and TRBJ2-1; D may be TRBD1 or TRBD2 (5 bases each). Trimming cost V 5 bases and J 3 bases, with 14 bases left between them. This CDR3 region has 14 residues. Germline V gene lookup returns CDR1 DFQATT and CDR2 SNEGSKA (reference sequence). Written as DNA, the CDR3 is TGCAGTGCTGCTCGGGGCCCTAACTACAATGAGCAGTTCTTC. This codes for CSAARGPNYNEQFF.

The V call is TRBV27, the J call TRBJ1-2; D unresolved. Between the trimmed V and J ends, which lost 7 bases and 5 bases, there was a span of 11 bases. The germline V gene has CDR1 MNHEY and CDR2 SMNVEV (reference sequence). This CDR3 has 12 residues. The CDR3 region is CASKGGGYGYTF. The CDR3 region has the DNA TGTGCCAGCAAGGGAGGCGGTTATGGCTACACCTTC.

V is TRBV5-1 and J is TRBJ2-1, with 10 bases fitting TRBD1. Looked up from germline, CDR1 is SGHRS and CDR2 is YFSETQ. V trimming: 4 bases; J trimming: 8 bases; junction bases outside the gene matches: 6. The CDR3 has 14 residues. The CDR3 DNA follows: TGCGCCAGCAGCGTGGGACAGGGGTTGTATGAGCAGTTCTTC. This gives the protein CASSVGQGLYEQFF.

This clonotype was recorded a few times. In nucleotides, the CDR3 is TGTGCCAGCAGCTCAACTAACGACAGGGGACACGAGCAGTACTTC. As protein: CASSSTNDRGHEQYF. V usage is TRBV11-3 and J usage is TRBJ2-5; 8 bases map to TRBD1. TRBJ2-7 matches the DNA end more closely, so the J call is doubtful. The CDR3 is made up of 15 amino acids. Germline V CDR1 and CDR2: SGHNT, YENEEA.

The rearrangement uses TRBV6-1 and TRBJ2-7, with D maybe TRBD2 (5 bases). The CDR3 is 14 residues long. Germline V gives CDR1 MNHNS, CDR2 SASEGT. Trimming removed 3 bases from V and 10 bases from J, with 19 bases in between. CDR3: CASSELFSSGTQYF. The CDR3 DNA reads TGTGCCAGCAGTGAGCTATTCTCGTCGGGAACCCAGTACTTC.

This clonotype was detected a few times. V usage is TRBV10-3 and J usage is TRBJ2-5; TRBD2 matches at 8 bases. Losses at the gene ends were 1 base for V and 3 bases for J; bases not matched to a gene: 4. The CDR3 is 15 residues long. Germline V CDR1 and CDR2: ENHRY, SYGVKD. CDR3 amino acids: CAISEFGSGEETQYF. The CDR3 nucleotides are TGTGCCATCAGTGAGTTTGGTAGCGGGGAAGAGACCCAGTACTTC.

The chain carries TRBV7-9 and TRBJ2-5; 8 nucleotides agree with TRBD2. The J call is doubtful: the DNA matches TRBJ2-7 better. This CDR3 has 13 amino acids. Germline V gene sequence: CDR1 SEHNR, CDR2 FQNEAQ (reference sequence). The CDR3 DNA reads as TGTGCCAGCGGGTTGTCGGCGGGGGGCGAGCAGTACTTC. Translating gives CASGLSAGGEQYF.

The gene calls are TRBV6-5 and TRBJ1-2; TRBD1 matches at 7 bases. In germline, CDR1 is MNHEY, CDR2 SVGAGI. V shed 6 bases and J 10 bases; nucleotides not matched to a gene: 14. The CDR3 sequence is 14 residues long. The DNA for the CDR3 is TGTGCCAGCAGCCTCACAGGGGCCGGGGCAGACTACACCTTC. Residues: CASSLTGAGADYTF.

This clonotype has a handful of counts. This chain connects TRBV7-9 to TRBJ2-5; TRBD2 agrees at 10 bases. The CDR3 contains 14 residues. V dropped 5 bases and J dropped 6; count of bases not matched to a gene: 6. CDR1 is SEHNR and CDR2 is FQNEAQ in the germline V gene (reference sequence). This CDR3 is CASSPRTSGQTQYF. The CDR3 nucleotides read TGTGCCAGCAGCCCACGGACTAGCGGACAGACCCAGTACTTC.

The chain employs TRBV4-2 and TRBJ1-5; no firm D call. From germline, CDR1 is LGHNA and CDR2 YNFKEQ. The CDR3 is 13 residues long. V was pared by 0 bases and J by 5 bases, with 5 bases between. The CDR3 is CASSQDAHQPQHF. CDR3 sequence (DNA): TGTGCCAGCAGCCAAGACGCCCATCAGCCCCAGCATTTT.

With regard to this clonotype: Its ends do not fully match the called genes, so a read error is possible. The rearrangement links TRBV7-9 to TRBJ2-3; 11 bases line up with TRBD2. The CDR3 runs to 15 residues. Germline V gene sequence: CDR1 SEHNR, CDR2 FQNEAQ (reference sequence). This chain's CDR3 is CTSRGTSGSTDTQYF. CDR3 sequence (DNA): TGTACCAGCAGAGGGACTAGCGGCAGCACAGATACGCAGTATTTT.

This chain uses TRBV7-9 with TRBJ2-3; no definite D call. V shed 7 bases and J shed 0 bases, with 17 bases lying between them. Germline CDR1 is SEHNR and CDR2 is FQNEAQ (reference sequence). CDR3 length: 16 residues. This chain's CDR3 is CASTPLRLISTDTQYF. CDR3 sequence (DNA): TGTGCCAGCACCCCTCTGCGTCTCATTAGCACAGATACGCAGTATTTT.

V is TRBV2 and J is TRBJ2-1; D is ambiguous. With 7 bases removed from V and 5 bases from J, the gap between germline ends came to 9 bases. The germline V gene has CDR1 SNHLY and CDR2 FYNNEI. The CDR3 sequence is 12 residues long. CDR3 in DNA: TGTGCCAGCACAGACAAAGACAATGAGCAGTTCTTC. Residues: CASTDKDNEQFF.

J is TRBJ1-2 and V is TRBV20-1; D remains unclear. Germline loops: CDR1 DFQATT, CDR2 SNEGSKA (reference sequence). CDR3 length: 13 residues. Trimming shortened V by 2 bases and J by 7 bases, and 14 bases separated the two germline ends. CDR3 amino acids: CSARTSSEGGYTF. In DNA, the CDR3 is TGCAGTGCTAGAACGTCCTCAGAGGGTGGCTACACCTTC.

This clonotype has just a few counts. The chain recombines TRBV6-6 with TRBJ2-2, with unresolved D. Germline V gene lookup returns CDR1 MNHNY and CDR2 SVGAGI (reference sequence). The V end was cut by 3 bases, the J end by 0 bases, with 11 bases between. CDR3 size: 16 residues. DNA of the CDR3: TGTGCCAGCAGTTATCGAGGTCCGCCGAACACCGGGGAGCTGTTTTTT. Translating gives CASSYRGPPNTGELFF.

The CDR3 bases are TGCAGCGTCCCCTCGGACAGACGGGAAGCTTTCTTT. Its translation is CSVPSDRREAFF. The chain joins TRBV29-1 to TRBJ1-1; TRBD1 might be the D (6 bases). The germline V gene has CDR1 SQVTM and CDR2 ANQGSEA. This CDR3 comprises 12 residues. The germline V and J ends were trimmed by 6 bases and 8 bases, with 16 bases remaining between them.

This chain's CDR3 is CASSETTGHTGELFF. In DNA form, the CDR3 reads TGTGCCAGCAGCGAGACGACAGGTCACACCGGGGAGCTGTTTTTT. V usage is TRBV6-2 or TRBV6-3 and J usage is TRBJ2-2; TRBD1 might be the D (6 bases). Germline assignment: CDR1 MNHEY and CDR2 SVGEGT. The CDR3 runs to 15 residues. The V end was cut by 6 bases, the J end by 3 bases, with 14 bases between.

The chain couples TRBV20-1 to TRBJ2-4; D perhaps matches TRBD2 (5 bases). CDR3 length: 13 residues. Germline CDR1 DFQATT, CDR2 SNEGSKA (reference sequence). V was pared by 5 bases and J by 0 bases, with 8 bases between. CDR3 region: CSASGVAKNIQYF. CDR3 nucleotides: TGCAGTGCTTCCGGGGTAGCCAAAAACATTCAGTACTTC.

V is TRBV20-1 and J is TRBJ2-1, with 7 bases fitting TRBD2. The CDR3 covers 13 residues. CDR1 DFQATT and CDR2 SNEGSKA come from the germline V gene (reference sequence). CDR3 sequence reads: CSLMGSGVNEQFF. The CDR3, as DNA: TGCAGCCTCATGGGGAGCGGGGTGAATGAGCAGTTCTTC.

The chain is built from TRBV2 and TRBJ1-2; 9 nucleotides agree with TRBD1. CDR3 length equals 14 residues. The V gene end was trimmed by 5 bases and the J gene end by 6 bases; junction bases not matched to a gene: 7. The V gene's germline CDR1 is SNHLY and CDR2 FYNNEI. CDR3 nucleotide sequence: TGTGCCAGCAGTCGGGACAGGGTCTTGGATGGCTACACCTTC. Translating gives CASSRDRVLDGYTF.

This chain connects TRBV5-1 to TRBJ1-1; 10 nucleotides line up with TRBD1. Trimming took 4 bases from V and 0 from J; bases not matched to a gene: 3. Germline CDR1 SGHRS, CDR2 YFSETQ. The CDR3 spans 15 residues. The CDR3 loop is CASSPGTGVNTEAFF. DNA of the CDR3: TGCGCCAGCAGCCCGGGGACAGGGGTGAACACTGAAGCTTTCTTT. The whole variable domain, remainder taken from reference TRBV5-1 and TRBJ1-1, is KAGVTQTPRYLIKTRGQQVTLSCSPISGHRSVSWYQQTPGQGLQFLFEYFSETQRNKGNFPGRFSGRQFSNSRSEMNVSTLELGDSALYLCASSPGTGVNTEAFFGQGTRLTVV.

Written as DNA, the CDR3 is TGTGCCAGCAGCTTACCATCCCGCCATGAGCAGTTCTTC. The encoded protein is CASSLPSRHEQFF. The chain employs TRBV7-2 and TRBJ2-1; D is uncertain. CDR1 and CDR2 from the germline V gene are SGHTA and FQGNSA. This CDR3 is 13 amino acids long. V was pared by 2 bases and J by 8 bases, with 10 bases between.

CDR3 in amino acids: CSAHRTDTGELFF. For the CDR3, the DNA is TGCAGTGCTCACAGGACCGACACCGGGGAGCTGTTTTTT. The chain is built from TRBV20-1 and TRBJ2-2; weak D call: TRBD1 (5 bases). The CDR3 spans 13 residues. The germline V and J ends were trimmed by 5 bases and 3 bases, with 10 bases remaining between them. Germline assignment: CDR1 DFQATT and CDR2 SNEGSKA (reference sequence).